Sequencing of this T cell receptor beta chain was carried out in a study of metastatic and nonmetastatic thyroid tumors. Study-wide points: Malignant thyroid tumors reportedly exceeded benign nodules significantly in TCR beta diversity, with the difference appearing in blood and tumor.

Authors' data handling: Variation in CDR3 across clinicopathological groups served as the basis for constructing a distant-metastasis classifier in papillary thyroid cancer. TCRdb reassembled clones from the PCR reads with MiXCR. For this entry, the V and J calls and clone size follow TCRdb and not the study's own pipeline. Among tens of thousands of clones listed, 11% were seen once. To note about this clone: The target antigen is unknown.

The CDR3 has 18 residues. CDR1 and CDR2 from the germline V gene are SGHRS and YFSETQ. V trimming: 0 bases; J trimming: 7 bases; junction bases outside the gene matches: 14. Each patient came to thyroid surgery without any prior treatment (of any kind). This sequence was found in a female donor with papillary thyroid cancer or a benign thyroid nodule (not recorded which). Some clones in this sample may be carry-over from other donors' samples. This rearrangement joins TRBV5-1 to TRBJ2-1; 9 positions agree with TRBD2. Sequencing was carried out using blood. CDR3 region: CASSLGMAGGRAVNEQFF. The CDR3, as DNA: TGCGCCAGCAGCTTGGGAATGGCGGGCGGGAGGGCCGTGAATGAGCAGTTCTTC.